The rows below give T cell receptor beta chains drawn from one sample of a study of cytomegalovirus exposure and HLA in healthy donors. Profiling relied on immunoSEQ multiplex PCR, and the TCRdb table lists in-frame clones only, not all of them. The sample consists of about 260,000 clones, 90% of them appearing once. The sample comprised PBMCs. These receptors all come from a woman aged 25 to 39 in good health and CMV-seronegative. The CDR3 runs from the conserved cysteine through the conserved F or W. A D gene is named only where the DNA matches it firmly. A clone size is listed for some rows: how often the clone was seen (once, few, many), or a class if it is expanded.

v_call	clone_size	d_call	j_call	cdr3_length	cdr3_nt	cdr3_aa
TRBV7-8	-	-	TRBJ2-7	15	TGTGCCAGCAGCTTGCTGGGCGGCTACCGCTACGAGCAGTACTTC	CASSLLGGYRYEQYF
TRBV27	-	TRBD2	TRBJ2-1	16	TGTGCCAGCAGTCAACAGCGGGAGGTGGGCTACAATGAGCAGTTCTTC	CASSQQREVGYNEQFF
TRBV10-3	-	TRBD2	TRBJ2-3	16	TGTGCCATCAGTGACGAGGGACTAGCGGCTAAAGATACGCAGTATTTT	CAISDEGLAAKDTQYF
TRBV5-8	-	-	TRBJ1-5	14	TGTGCCAGCAGCTCAGGGCTCGGGAATCAGCCCCAGCATTTT	CASSSGLGNQPQHF
TRBV28	-	-	TRBJ2-1	13	TGTGCCAGCAGTTCAAATATCTACAATGAGCAGTTCTTC	CASSSNIYNEQFF
TRBV7-9	-	-	TRBJ1-4	19	TGTGCCAGCAGCCGGGGGCAGGTGGGACTCGTCGGAACTAATGAAAAACTGTTTTTT	CASSRGQVGLVGTNEKLFF
TRBV29-1	-	-	TRBJ2-2	13	TGCAGCGTTGAAGATCGCGACACCGGGGAGCTGTTTTTT	CSVEDRDTGELFF
TRBV19	few	TRBD1	TRBJ1-5	12	TGTGCCACTCAGGGGGGCAATCAGCCCCAGCATTTT	CATQGGNQPQHF
TRBV5-1	-	-	TRBJ2-1	13	TGCGCCAGCAGCCCGACAGGATATAGTGAGCAGTTCTTC	CASSPTGYSEQFF
TRBV5-4	few	-	TRBJ2-7	15	TGTGCCAGCAGCAACTTGGCCGCTCCTACCTACGAGCAGTACTTC	CASSNLAAPTYEQYF